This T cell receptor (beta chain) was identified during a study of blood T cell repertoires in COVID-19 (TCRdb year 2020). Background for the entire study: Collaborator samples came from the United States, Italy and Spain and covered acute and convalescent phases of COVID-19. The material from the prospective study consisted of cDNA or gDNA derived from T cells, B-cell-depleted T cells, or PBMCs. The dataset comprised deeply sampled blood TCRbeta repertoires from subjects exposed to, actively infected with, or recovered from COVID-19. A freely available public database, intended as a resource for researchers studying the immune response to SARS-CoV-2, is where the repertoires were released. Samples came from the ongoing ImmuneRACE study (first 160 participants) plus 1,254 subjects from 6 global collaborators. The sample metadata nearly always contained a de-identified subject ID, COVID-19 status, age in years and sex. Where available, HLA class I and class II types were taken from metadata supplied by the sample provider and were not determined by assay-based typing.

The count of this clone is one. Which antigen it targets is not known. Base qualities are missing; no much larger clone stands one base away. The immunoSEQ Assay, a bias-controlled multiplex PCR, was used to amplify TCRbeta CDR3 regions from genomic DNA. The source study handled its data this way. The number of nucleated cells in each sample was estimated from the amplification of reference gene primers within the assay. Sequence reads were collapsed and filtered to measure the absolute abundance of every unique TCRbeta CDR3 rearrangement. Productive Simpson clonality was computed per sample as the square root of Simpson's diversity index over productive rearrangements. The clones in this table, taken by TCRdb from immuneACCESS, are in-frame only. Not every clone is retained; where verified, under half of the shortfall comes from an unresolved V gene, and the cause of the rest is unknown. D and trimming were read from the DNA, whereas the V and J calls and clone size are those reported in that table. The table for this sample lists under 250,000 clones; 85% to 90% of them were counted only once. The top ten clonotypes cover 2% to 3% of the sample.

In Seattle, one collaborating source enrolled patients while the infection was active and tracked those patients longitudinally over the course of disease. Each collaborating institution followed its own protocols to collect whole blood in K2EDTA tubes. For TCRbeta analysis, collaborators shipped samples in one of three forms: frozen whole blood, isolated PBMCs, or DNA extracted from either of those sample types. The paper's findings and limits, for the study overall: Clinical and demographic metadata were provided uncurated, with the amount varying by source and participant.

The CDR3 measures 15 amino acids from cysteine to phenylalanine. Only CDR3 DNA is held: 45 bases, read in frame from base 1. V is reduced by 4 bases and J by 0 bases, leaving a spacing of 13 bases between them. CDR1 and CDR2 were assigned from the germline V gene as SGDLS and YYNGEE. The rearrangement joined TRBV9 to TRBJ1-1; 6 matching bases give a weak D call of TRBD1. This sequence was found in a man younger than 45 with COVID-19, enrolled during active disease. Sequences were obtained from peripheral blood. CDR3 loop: CASSTAGTMNTEAFF. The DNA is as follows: TGTGCCAGCAGCACGGCCGGGACAATGAACACTGAAGCTTTCTTT.